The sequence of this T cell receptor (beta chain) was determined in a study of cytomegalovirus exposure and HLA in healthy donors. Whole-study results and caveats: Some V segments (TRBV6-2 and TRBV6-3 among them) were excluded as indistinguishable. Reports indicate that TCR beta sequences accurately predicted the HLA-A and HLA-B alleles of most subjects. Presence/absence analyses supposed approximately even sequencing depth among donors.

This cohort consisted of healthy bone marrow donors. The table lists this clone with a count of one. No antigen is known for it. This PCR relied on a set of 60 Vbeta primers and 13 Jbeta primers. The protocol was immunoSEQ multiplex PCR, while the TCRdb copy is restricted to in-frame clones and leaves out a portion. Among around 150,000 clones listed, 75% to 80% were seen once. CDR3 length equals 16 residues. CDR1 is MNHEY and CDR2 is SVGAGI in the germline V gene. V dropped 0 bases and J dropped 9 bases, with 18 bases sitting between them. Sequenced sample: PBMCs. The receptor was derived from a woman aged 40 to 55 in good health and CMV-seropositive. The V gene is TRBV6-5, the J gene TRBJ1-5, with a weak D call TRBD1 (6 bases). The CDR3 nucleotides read TGTGCCAGCAGTTACTCCGGGGCCACAGGGCCGTGGCCCCAGCATTTT. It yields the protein CASSYSGATGPWPQHF.